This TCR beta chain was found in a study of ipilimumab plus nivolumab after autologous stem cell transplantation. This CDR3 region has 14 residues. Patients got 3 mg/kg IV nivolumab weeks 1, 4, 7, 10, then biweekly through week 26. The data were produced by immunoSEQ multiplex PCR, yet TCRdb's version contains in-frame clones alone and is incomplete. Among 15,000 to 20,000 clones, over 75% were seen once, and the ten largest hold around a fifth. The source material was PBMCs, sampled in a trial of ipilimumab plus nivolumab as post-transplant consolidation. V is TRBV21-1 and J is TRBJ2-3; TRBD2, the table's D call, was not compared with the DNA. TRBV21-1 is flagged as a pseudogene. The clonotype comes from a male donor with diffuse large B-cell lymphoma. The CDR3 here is CASSTRDDTDTQYF. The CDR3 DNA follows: TGTGCCAGCAGCACCCGGGATGACACAGATACGCAGTATTTT.